This TCR beta chain was captured by sequencing in a study of spatial heterogeneity in lung cancer. Time point denoted: blood at routine non-recurrence follow-up after resection. Unsorted tumor, nontumor lung tissue or cryopreserved PBMC supplied the whole RNA. Germline loops: CDR1 SGHNT, CDR2 YYREEE (reference sequence). The J segment lost 5 bases and the V segment lost 3 bases, leaving 7 bases of the junction unmatched. This CDR3 contains 14 residues. This clonotype occurred many times. TCRdb re-derived calls from the 5' RACE reads in MiXCR, one entry per CDR3 protein. The table lists 25,000 to 30,000 distinct CDR3 sequences, 5% to 6% of them singletons.

V and J are TRBV5-4 and TRBJ1-1; TRBD1 matches at 7 bases. This clonotype was obtained from a male donor with early-stage non-small cell lung cancer. The sequences come from PBMCs, collected at follow-up. The CDR3 coding sequence is TGTGCCAGCAGCTCCCCGACAGGGATTACTGAAGCTTTCTTT. Its protein is CASSSPTGITEAFF. The full variable domain, its missing parts supplied by reference TRBV5-4 and TRBJ1-1, is ETGVTQSPTHLIKTRGQQVTLRCSSQSGHNTVSWYQQALGQGPQFIFQYYREEENGRGNFPPRFSGLQFPNYSSELNVNALELDDSALYLCASSSPTGITEAFFGQGTRLTVV.